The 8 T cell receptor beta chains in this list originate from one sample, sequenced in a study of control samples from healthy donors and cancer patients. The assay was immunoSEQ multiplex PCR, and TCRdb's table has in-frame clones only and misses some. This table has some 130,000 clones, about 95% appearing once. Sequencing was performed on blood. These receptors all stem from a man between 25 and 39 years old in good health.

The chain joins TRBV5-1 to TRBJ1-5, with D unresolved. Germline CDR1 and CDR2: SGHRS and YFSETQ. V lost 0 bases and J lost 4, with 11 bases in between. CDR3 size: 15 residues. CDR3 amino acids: CASSLAGKGNQPQHF. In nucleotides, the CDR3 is TGCGCCAGCAGCTTGGCGGGGAAGGGTAATCAGCCCCAGCATTTT.

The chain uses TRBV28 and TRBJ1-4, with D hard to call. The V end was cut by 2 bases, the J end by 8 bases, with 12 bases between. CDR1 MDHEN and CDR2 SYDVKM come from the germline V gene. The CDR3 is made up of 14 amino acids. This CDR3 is CASSLGSGSEKLFF. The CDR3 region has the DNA TGTGCCAGCAGTTTAGGGTCCGGTAGCGAAAAACTGTTTTTT.

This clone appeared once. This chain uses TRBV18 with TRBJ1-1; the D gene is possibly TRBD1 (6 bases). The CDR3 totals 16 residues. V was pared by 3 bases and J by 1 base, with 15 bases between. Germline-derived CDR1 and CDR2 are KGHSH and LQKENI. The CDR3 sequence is CASSPYTGNRNTEAFF. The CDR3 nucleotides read TGTGCCAGCTCACCGTACACAGGGAATCGGAACACTGAAGCTTTCTTT.

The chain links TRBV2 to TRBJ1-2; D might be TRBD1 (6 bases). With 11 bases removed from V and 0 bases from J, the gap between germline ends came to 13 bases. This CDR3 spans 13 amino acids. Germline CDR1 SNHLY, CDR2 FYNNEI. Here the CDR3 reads CASRTVSNYGYTF. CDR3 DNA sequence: TGTGCCTCTAGGACAGTCTCTAACTATGGCTACACCTTC.

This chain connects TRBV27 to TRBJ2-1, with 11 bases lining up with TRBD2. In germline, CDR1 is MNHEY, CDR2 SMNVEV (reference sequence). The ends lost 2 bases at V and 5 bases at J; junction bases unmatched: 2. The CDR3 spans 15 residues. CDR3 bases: TGTGCCAGCAGTTTACTGACTAGCGGGGACAATGAGCAGTTCTTC. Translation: CASSLLTSGDNEQFF.

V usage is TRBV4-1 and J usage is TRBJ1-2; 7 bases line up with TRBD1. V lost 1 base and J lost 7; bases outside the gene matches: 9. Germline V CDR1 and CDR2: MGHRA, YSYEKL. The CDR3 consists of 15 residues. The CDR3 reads CASSQVPGQMSGYTF. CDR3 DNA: TGCGCCAGCAGCCAAGTACCGGGACAGATGAGTGGCTACACCTTC.

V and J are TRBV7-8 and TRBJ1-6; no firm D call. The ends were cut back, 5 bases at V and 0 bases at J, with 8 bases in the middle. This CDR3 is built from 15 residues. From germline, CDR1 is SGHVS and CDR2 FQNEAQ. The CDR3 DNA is TGTGCCAGCAGCCGGATGAGCTCCTATAATTCACCCCTCCACTTT. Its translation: CASSRMSSYNSPLHF.

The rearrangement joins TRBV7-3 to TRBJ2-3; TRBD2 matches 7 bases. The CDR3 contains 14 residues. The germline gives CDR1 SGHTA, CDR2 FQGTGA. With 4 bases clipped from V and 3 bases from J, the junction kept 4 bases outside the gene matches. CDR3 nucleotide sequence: TGTGCCAGCAGCTATTGGGGGGGTACAGATACGCAGTATTTT. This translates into CASSYWGGTDTQYF.